This T cell receptor beta chain derives from a study of CXCR3-negative and CXCR3-positive naive CD8 T cells. Worth noting for this clonotype: The antigen is unknown.

Study-wide points: When CXCR3-positive naive cells were set against CXCR3-negative naive cells, the former had more hydrophobic TRB CDR3s. Comparison of naive subsets found surface CD5 to be comparable, and TCR strength was inferred on the basis of TRB CDR3 properties. Similar TRBV-TRBJ usage was seen in naive cells (both CXCR3-negative and CXCR3-positive), but memory cells differed.

Phenotypically, naive CD8+ T cells corresponded to CD45RO-CCR7+CD27+CD95-. Libraries were UMI-labeled 5' RACE TRB cDNA. TCRdb re-called the 5' RACE reads and shows each CDR3 protein once, DNA omitted. Recorded for this sample: 55,000 to 75,000 distinct CDR3 sequences. Germline CDR1 reads SGDLS; CDR2 reads YYNGEE. This CDR3 has 17 amino acids. Sequenced input: naive CXCR3+ CD8+ T cells from blood. Subset denoted: CD45RO-CCR7+CD27+CD95- naive CD8+ T cells expressing CXCR3 (TNR3+). This clonotype was obtained from a human donor in good health. Some clones in this sample may be carry-over from other donors' samples. This chain joins TRBV9 and TRBJ2-5; the TRBD1 assignment by TCRdb is unverifiable without DNA. CDR3 in amino acids: CASSEGGAGEYQETQYF.